One and the same sample provided the 11 T cell receptor beta chains below, sequenced in a study of shared clonotypes between healthy human individuals. Assay used: immunoSEQ multiplex PCR; TCRdb lists only in-frame clones, some missing. The sample contains around 1.9 million clones, over 85% of which appear only once. Only CD45RO-negative cells positively selected for CCR7 counted as naive CD8 cells, so terminally differentiated effector memory CD45RA+ cells were excluded. The sample was naive CD8+ T cells from PBMCs. These receptors came from a man aged 18 to 29 in good health. Some clones in this sample may be carry-over from other donors' samples.

The chain recombines TRBV4-3 with TRBJ1-5, with D possibly being TRBD1 (5 bases). The CDR3 runs 15 residues. Germline V gene lookup returns CDR1 LGHNA and CDR2 YSLEER. Trimming took 2 bases from V and 4 from J, leaving 12 bases between them. The chain's CDR3 is CASSQWREGNQPQHF. For the CDR3, the DNA is TGCGCCAGCAGCCAATGGAGGGAGGGGAATCAGCCCCAGCATTTT.

The V call is TRBV6-5, the J call TRBJ2-7; D gene unclear. V was cut by 4 bases and J by 6 bases, with 16 bases left in between. CDR1 MNHEY and CDR2 SVGAGI come from the germline V gene. The CDR3 has 14 amino acids. The CDR3 protein is CASSLGTAVGEQYF. The CDR3, as DNA: TGTGCCAGCAGTTTGGGCACCGCCGTTGGCGAGCAGTACTTC.

The chain carries TRBV11-2 and TRBJ2-2; TRBD2 matches at 10 bases. Trimming at V came to 8 bases and at J to 6 bases, leaving 9 bases not matched to a gene. The V gene's germline CDR1 is SGHAT and CDR2 FQNNGV. The CDR3 runs to 15 residues. The CDR3 protein is CASLVLAGDSGELFF. CDR3 in DNA: TGTGCCAGCTTAGTGCTAGCGGGAGACTCCGGGGAGCTGTTTTTT.

V and J are TRBV28 and TRBJ2-1, with D unclear. This CDR3 comprises 13 residues. CDR1 MDHEN and CDR2 SYDVKM come from the germline V gene. The ends were cut back, 3 bases at V and 9 bases at J, with 12 bases in the middle. CDR3 nucleotide sequence: TGTGCCAGCAGTTTTCCATTAGCTGGTGAGCAGTTCTTC. This translates into CASSFPLAGEQFF.

Comment on this clone: This CDR3 is also generated by other DNA sequences in the sample. V gene TRBV9 combines with J gene TRBJ2-7, with D possibly being TRBD2 (5 bases). Germline V gene sequence: CDR1 SGDLS, CDR2 YYNGEE. V was pared by 0 bases and J by 1 base, with 8 bases between. The CDR3 extends over 14 amino acids. In DNA form, the CDR3 reads TGTGCCAGCAGCGTAGGCAGCGGATCCTACGAGCAGTACTTC. Residues: CASSVGSGSYEQYF.

The rearrangement joins TRBV30 to TRBJ1-2; TRBD1 aligns across 7 bases. There are 16 residues in the CDR3. The germline CDR1 and CDR2 sequences are GTSNPN and SVGIG (reference sequence). V shed 0 bases, J shed 9 bases, and the junction held 16 bases outside the gene matches. The CDR3: CAWSVHFRDSRPSYTF. In DNA form, the CDR3 reads TGTGCCTGGAGTGTCCATTTCCGGGACAGCCGGCCAAGCTACACCTTC.

The CDR3 bases are TGTGCCAGCAGCCCACTCCGGACTAGCGCAGAGACCCAGTACTTC. It encodes CASSPLRTSAETQYF. The chain uses TRBV11-2 and TRBJ2-5; 9 nucleotides agree with TRBD2. Germline-derived CDR1 and CDR2 are SGHAT and FQNNGV. The trim removed 5 bases at V and 4 bases at J, leaving 8 bases unmatched. This CDR3 has 15 residues.

The rearrangement joins TRBV13 to TRBJ2-1; D not resolved. Germline values: CDR1 PRHDT, CDR2 FYEKMQ (reference sequence). This CDR3 has 13 residues. V was shortened by 0 bases and J by 6 bases, with 6 bases between the two germline ends. The CDR3 loop reads CASSLGGSNEQFF. The DNA of the CDR3 is TGTGCCAGCAGCTTAGGGGGCTCCAATGAGCAGTTCTTC. Variable domain in full (rest from reference TRBV13 and TRBJ2-1): AAGVIQSPRHLIKEKRETATLKCYPIPRHDTVYWYQQGPGQDPQFLISFYEKMQSDKGSIPDRFSAQQFSDYHSELNMSSLELGDSALYFCASSLGGSNEQFFGPGTRLTVL.

V usage is TRBV6-5 and J usage is TRBJ2-1; 10 nucleotides agree with TRBD2. This CDR3 contains 15 residues. Germline V gives CDR1 MNHEY, CDR2 SVGAGI. Trimming at V came to 10 bases and at J to 2 bases, leaving 8 bases not matched to a gene. The CDR3 loop is CATGASGSTYNEQFF. The DNA of the CDR3 is TGTGCCACGGGGGCTAGCGGGAGTACCTACAATGAGCAGTTCTTC.

The chain combines TRBV7-8 with TRBJ2-2, with D perhaps TRBD2 (6 bases). Trimming pared 1 base from V and 5 bases from J, leaving 17 bases between. Per the germline V gene, CDR1 is SGHVS and CDR2 is FQNEAQ. The CDR3 extends over 17 amino acids. The DNA of the CDR3 is TGTGCCAGCAGCTTAGTTCGGGGAGCGGGCTGGACCGGGGAGCTGTTTTTT. It specifies CASSLVRGAGWTGELFF.

The V gene is TRBV2, the J gene TRBJ2-2; 8 bases match TRBD1. The CDR3 length is 14 residues. V gave up 5 bases and J gave up 15 bases; unmatched junction bases: 14. Per germline, CDR1 SNHLY and CDR2 FYNNEI. The CDR3 DNA is TGTGCCAGCAGTATCAAGGACAGGGACCTAGAGTTGTTTTTT. This sequence encodes CASSIKDRDLELFF.